The sequence of this T cell receptor (beta chain) was determined in a study of cytomegalovirus exposure and HLA in healthy donors. This clone was observed once. Use of 60 Vbeta and 13 Jbeta primers characterized the PCR. The protocol was immunoSEQ multiplex PCR, while the TCRdb copy is restricted to in-frame clones and leaves out a portion. Of 130,000 or so clones listed, around 80% were seen once; the top ten hold almost 3%. The receptor was isolated from a woman aged 18-29 years in good health and CMV-seropositive. Sequencing was carried out using PBMCs.

The CDR3 is CASSVVAGQETQYF. The DNA of the CDR3 is TGTGCCAGCAGTGTTGTAGCGGGGCAAGAGACCCAGTACTTC. This chain links TRBV6-1 with TRBJ2-5, with 8 bases that match TRBD2. Germline values: CDR1 MNHNS, CDR2 SASEGT. The CDR3 totals 14 residues. The J segment lost 2 bases and the V segment lost 4 bases, leaving 3 bases of the junction unmatched.